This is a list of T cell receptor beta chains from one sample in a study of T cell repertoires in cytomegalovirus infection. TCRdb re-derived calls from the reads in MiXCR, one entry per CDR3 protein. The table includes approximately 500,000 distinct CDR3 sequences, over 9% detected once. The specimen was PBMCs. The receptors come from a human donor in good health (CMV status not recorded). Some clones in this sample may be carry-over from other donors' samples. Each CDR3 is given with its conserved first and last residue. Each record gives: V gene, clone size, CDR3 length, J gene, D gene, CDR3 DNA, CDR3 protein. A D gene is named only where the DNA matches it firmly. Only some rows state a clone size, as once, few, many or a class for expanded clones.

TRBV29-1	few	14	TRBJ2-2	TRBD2	TGCAGCGTTGGCGGGAGGGAAAACACCGGGGAGCTGTTTTTT	CSVGGRENTGELFF
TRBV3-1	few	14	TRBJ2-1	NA	TGTGCCAGCAGCCACCTGGATAGGGCAGGTGAGCAGTTCTTC	CASSHLDRAGEQFF
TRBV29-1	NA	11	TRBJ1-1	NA	TGCAGCTCAGAAAGAGGGTGGGGAGCTTTCTTT	CSSERGWGAFF
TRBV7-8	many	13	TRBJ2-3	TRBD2	TGTGCCAGCAGCTTAGGAGCGGGCGGGGGGCAGTATTTT	CASSLGAGGGQYF
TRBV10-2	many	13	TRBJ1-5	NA	TGCGCCAGCAGCGGGACCGTGGAACAGCCCCAGCATTTT	CASSGTVEQPQHF
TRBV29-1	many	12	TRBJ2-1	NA	TGCAGCGTTTATGGGGACTACAATGAGCAGTTCTTC	CSVYGDYNEQFF
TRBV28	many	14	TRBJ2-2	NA	TGTGCCAGCAGTCCAGAGCCGAACACCGGGGAGCTGTTTTTT	CASSPEPNTGELFF
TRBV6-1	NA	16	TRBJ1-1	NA	TGTGCCAGCACCCCTTCTGGTGGGGGTCCGAGCGCTGAAGCTTTCTTT	CASTPSGGGPSAEAFF
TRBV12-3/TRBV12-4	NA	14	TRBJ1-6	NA	TGTGCCAGCAGTTTGAGGGGGTTGGGTTCACCCCTCCACTTT	CASSLRGLGSPLHF
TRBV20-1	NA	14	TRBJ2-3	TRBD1	TGCAGTGCGACGGGACAGGGGAACACAGATACGCAGTATTTT	CSATGQGNTDTQYF
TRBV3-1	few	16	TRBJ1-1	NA	TGTGCCAGCAGCCAAGTTCTCCTGTCGGAGAACACTGAAGCTTTCTTT	CASSQVLLSENTEAFF
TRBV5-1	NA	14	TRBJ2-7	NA	TGCGCCACCTCTCTCACAGGGAGCGGCTACGAGCAGTACTTC	CATSLTGSGYEQYF
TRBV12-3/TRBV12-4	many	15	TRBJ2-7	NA	TGTGCCAGCAGTTTGTCGCGGGGACCCTCCTACGAGCAGTACTTC	CASSLSRGPSYEQYF
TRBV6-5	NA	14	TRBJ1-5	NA	TGTGCCAGCGCCCCCCACCCCAGGGACCAGCCCCAGCATTTT	CASAPHPRDQPQHF
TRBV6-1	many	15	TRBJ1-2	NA	TGTGCCAGCAACCGAAAGTGGGACACTAACTATGGCTACACCTTC	CASNRKWDTNYGYTF
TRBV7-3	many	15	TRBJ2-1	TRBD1	TGTGCCAGCAGCTTACGGCAGGGGGAGTTCAATGAGCAGTTCTTC	CASSLRQGEFNEQFF
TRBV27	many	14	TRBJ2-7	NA	TGTGCCAGCAGTTTCCGAGGACAGAACTACGAGCAGTACTTC	CASSFRGQNYEQYF
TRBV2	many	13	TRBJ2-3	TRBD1	TGTGCCAGCACAGGGACAGGGCAAGATACGCAGTATTTT	CASTGTGQDTQYF
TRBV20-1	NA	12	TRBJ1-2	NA	TGCAGTCCCACGGGGGCTGGCTATGGCTACACCTTC	CSPTGAGYGYTF
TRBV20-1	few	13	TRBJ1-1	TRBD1	TGCAGTGCTAGGAAGACAGGGGTGACTGAAGCTTTCTTT	CSARKTGVTEAFF
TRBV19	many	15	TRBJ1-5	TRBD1	TGTGCCAGTAGTAACGAACAGGGGACCTATCAGCCCCAGCATTTT	CASSNEQGTYQPQHF
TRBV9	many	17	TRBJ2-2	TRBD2	TGTGCCAGCAGCGTAGAAGGGGGCGGGAGGGTCACCGGGGAGCTGTTTTTT	CASSVEGGGRVTGELFF
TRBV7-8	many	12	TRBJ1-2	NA	TGTGCCAGCAGCTCTAGGGGGATCGGCTACACCTTC	CASSSRGIGYTF
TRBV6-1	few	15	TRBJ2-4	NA	TGTGCCAGCAGTGGGGGGGCTCTAGCCAAAAACATTCAGTACTTC	CASSGGALAKNIQYF
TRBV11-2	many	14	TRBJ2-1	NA	TGTGCCAGCAGCCCCGGACTGGGGCCGCCTGAGCAGTTCTTC	CASSPGLGPPEQFF
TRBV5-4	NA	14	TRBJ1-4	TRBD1	TGTGCCAGCAGCGAACAGGGGGGGAGTGAAAAACTGTTTTTT	CASSEQGGSEKLFF
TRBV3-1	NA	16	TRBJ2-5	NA	TGTGCCAGCAGCCAAGCCATTGGACACCCGTGGGAGACCCAGTACTTC	CASSQAIGHPWETQYF
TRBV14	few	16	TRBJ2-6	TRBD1	TGTGCCAGCAGTCAACAGGGGGCTACTGGGGCCAACGTCCTGACTTTC	CASSQQGATGANVLTF
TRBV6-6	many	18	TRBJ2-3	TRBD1	TGTGCCAGCAGTTATGGAGTTTTGGGACAGGGGAGCACAGATACGCAGTATTTT	CASSYGVLGQGSTDTQYF
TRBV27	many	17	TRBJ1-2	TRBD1	TGTGCCAGCAGTTCTATCCGCTGGGGACAGTCTTTCTATGGCTACACCTTC	CASSSIRWGQSFYGYTF
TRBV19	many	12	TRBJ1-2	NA	TGTGCCTCATCCTCTGCGATTAATGGCTACACCTTC	CASSSAINGYTF
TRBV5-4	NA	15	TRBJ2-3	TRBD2	TGTGCCAGCAGCTTGGAGTCCCTAGCGGGAGGTCCGCAGTATTTT	CASSLESLAGGPQYF
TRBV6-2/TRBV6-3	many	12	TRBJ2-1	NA	TGTGCCAGCACCAACTCCTACAATGAGCAGTTCTTC	CASTNSYNEQFF
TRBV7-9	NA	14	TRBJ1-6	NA	TGTGCCAGCAGCTCAGGGGTCTGGAATTCACCCCTCCACTTT	CASSSGVWNSPLHF
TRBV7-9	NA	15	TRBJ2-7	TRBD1	TGTGCCAGCAGCTCGTGGGACAGGGACGGGTACGAGCAGTACTTC	CASSSWDRDGYEQYF
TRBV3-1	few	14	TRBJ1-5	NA	TGTGCCAGCAGCCAAGGCCATAGCAATCAGCCCCAGCATTTT	CASSQGHSNQPQHF
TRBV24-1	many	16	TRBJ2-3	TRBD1	TGTGCCACCAGTGATCCTGGGACAGGGAACACAGATACGCAGTATTTT	CATSDPGTGNTDTQYF
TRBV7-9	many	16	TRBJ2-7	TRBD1	TGTGCCAGCAGTGCTCTTGCGGGACAGGGGTTTTACGAGCAGTACTTC	CASSALAGQGFYEQYF
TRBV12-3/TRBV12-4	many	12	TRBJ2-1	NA	TGTGCCAGCAGTTTAAGGGTTGGTGAGCAGTTCTTC	CASSLRVGEQFF
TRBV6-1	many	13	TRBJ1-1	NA	TGTGCCAGCCCCCCCCCCTGGAACACTGAAGCTTTCTTT	CASPPPWNTEAFF
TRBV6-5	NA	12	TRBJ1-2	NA	TGTGCCAGCAGTCGTAACAGGGACGGCTACACCTTC	CASSRNRDGYTF
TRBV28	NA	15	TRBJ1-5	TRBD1	TGTGCCAGCAGTTTCTGGGACAGTGAGAATCAGCCCCAGCATTTT	CASSFWDSENQPQHF
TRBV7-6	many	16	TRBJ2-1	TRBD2	TGTGCCAGCAGCCCCTCAGTGCGGGAGGGGGCTCGACGGCAGTTCTTC	CASSPSVREGARRQFF
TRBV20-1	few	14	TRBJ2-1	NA	TGCAGTGCTCCTGGACCCCTAGGCCACAATGAGCAGTTCTTC	CSAPGPLGHNEQFF
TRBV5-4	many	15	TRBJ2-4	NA	TGTGCCAGCAGCTTTCGGGACACAGCCAAAAACATTCAGTACTTC	CASSFRDTAKNIQYF
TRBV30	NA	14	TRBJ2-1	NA	TGTGCCTGGAGTGGACAAGCTGCTTACAATGAGCAGTTCTTC	CAWSGQAAYNEQFF
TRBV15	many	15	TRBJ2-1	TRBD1	TGTGCCACCAGCGGAACAGGGGCCAACTACAATGAGCAGTTCTTC	CATSGTGANYNEQFF
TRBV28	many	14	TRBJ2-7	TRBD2	TGTGCCAGCATCGGCCGTCGGGGGGCCTACGAGCAGTACTTC	CASIGRRGAYEQYF
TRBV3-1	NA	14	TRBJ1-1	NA	TGTGCCAGCAGCCAAGAGACGGTAAGGACTGAAGCTTTCTTT	CASSQETVRTEAFF
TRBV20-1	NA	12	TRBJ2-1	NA	TGCAGTGCGCCAGTATCCTACAATGAGCAGTTCTTC	CSAPVSYNEQFF
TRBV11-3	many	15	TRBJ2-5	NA	TGTGCCAGCAGCTTAGAAGGACAGCCCCAAGAGACCCAGTACTTC	CASSLEGQPQETQYF